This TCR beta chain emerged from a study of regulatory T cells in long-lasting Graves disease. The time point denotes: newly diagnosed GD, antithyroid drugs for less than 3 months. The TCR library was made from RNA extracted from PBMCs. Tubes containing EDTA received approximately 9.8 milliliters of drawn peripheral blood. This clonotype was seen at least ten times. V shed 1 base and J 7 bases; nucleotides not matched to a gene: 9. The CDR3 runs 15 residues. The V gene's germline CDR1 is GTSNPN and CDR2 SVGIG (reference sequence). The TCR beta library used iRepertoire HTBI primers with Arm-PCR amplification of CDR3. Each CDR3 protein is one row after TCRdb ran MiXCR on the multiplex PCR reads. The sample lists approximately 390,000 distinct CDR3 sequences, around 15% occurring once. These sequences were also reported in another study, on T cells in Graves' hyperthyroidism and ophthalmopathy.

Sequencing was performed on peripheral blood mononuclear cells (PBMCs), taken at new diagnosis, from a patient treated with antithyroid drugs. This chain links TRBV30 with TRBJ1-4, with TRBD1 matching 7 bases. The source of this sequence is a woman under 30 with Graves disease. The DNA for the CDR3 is TGTGCCTGGAGTGCCGTGACAGGGATGGGTGAAAAACTGTTTTTT. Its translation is CAWSAVTGMGEKLFF.